These T cell receptor beta chains were read from a single sample in a study of cytomegalovirus exposure and HLA in healthy donors. The table came from immunoSEQ multiplex PCR; TCRdb's copy has only in-frame clones and leaves some out. The sample spans some 130,000 clones; the ten largest clones claim about 1.5%. Material: PBMCs. The receptors originated from a woman between 35 and 50 years old in good health and CMV-seropositive. Each CDR3 is given with its conserved first and last residue. The D gene is left open where the match is weak.

D gene	CDR3 length	V gene	J gene	CDR3 DNA	CDR3 protein
.	13	TRBV5-6	TRBJ2-3	TGTGCCAGCAGCTTGATCTCGACAGATACGCAGTATTTT	CASSLISTDTQYF
.	14	TRBV30	TRBJ2-3	TGTGCCTGGGCACAGTCAACTAGCACAGATACGCAGTATTTT	CAWAQSTSTDTQYF
TRBD1	15	TRBV2	TRBJ1-2	TGTGCCAGCAGGGGACAGGGGGGTAGTAAACAGGGCTACACCTTC	CASRGQGGSKQGYTF
.	12	TRBV7-9	TRBJ2-1	TGTGCCAGCAGCCTCGGAGCCAATGAGCAGTTCTTC	CASSLGANEQFF
.	14	TRBV28	TRBJ1-4	TGTGCCAGCAGTTTACGGCGGAATAATGAAAAACTGTTTTTT	CASSLRRNNEKLFF
TRBD1	15	TRBV5-1	TRBJ2-3	TGCGCCAGCAGAACTTCGGGGACAGGGGCCGATACGCAGTATTTT	CASRTSGTGADTQYF
.	14	TRBV2	TRBJ1-2	TGTGCCAGCAGTGGGGCAGGGGCAAACTATGGCTACACCTTC	CASSGAGANYGYTF
.	13	TRBV14	TRBJ2-2	TGTGCCAGCAGCCGAGCGAGCACCGGGGAGCTGTTTTTT	CASSRASTGELFF
TRBD2	18	TRBV7-3	TRBJ2-3	TGTGCCAGCAGCTTAACCCGGGGTAGCGGGACGAGCACAGATACGCAGTATTTT	CASSLTRGSGTSTDTQYF
TRBD1	14	TRBV19	TRBJ2-2	TGTGCCAGTAGCCGGACAGGGGGCAACGGGGAGCTGTTTTTT	CASSRTGGNGELFF
TRBD2	17	TRBV9	TRBJ2-1	TGTGCCAGCAGCGTAATTAGTAGCGGGAGCTCCTACAATGAGCAGTTCTTC	CASSVISSGSSYNEQFF
.	15	TRBV4-3	TRBJ2-7	TGCGCCAGCAGCCAAGTTCGGAGCGAGTACTACGAGCAGTACTTC	CASSQVRSEYYEQYF
.	12	TRBV5-1	TRBJ2-7	TGCGCCAGCAGCAATGACATCGCCGAGCAGTACTTC	CASSNDIAEQYF
.	15	TRBV28	TRBJ1-1	TGTGCCAGCAGTCGCAACAGGGAGACGGGCACTGAAGCTTTCTTT	CASSRNRETGTEAFF
.	16	TRBV7-8	TRBJ2-3	TGTGCCAGCAGTCCAGGCGGGCGGGAACGCACAGATACGCAGTATTTT	CASSPGGRERTDTQYF
TRBD2	17	TRBV29-1	TRBJ2-7	TGCAGCGTTGCCCCCGGGACTAGCGGGAGGGCAACCTACGAGCAGTACTTC	CSVAPGTSGRATYEQYF
TRBD1	14	TRBV5-1	TRBJ2-5	TGCGCCAGCAGCTTCGGGACAGTTGACGGGGAGCAGTACTTC	CASSFGTVDGEQYF
TRBD2	16	TRBV4-2	TRBJ2-1	TGTGCCAGCAGCCAAGACGCACTAGCGGGGATCAATGAGCAGTTCTTC	CASSQDALAGINEQFF
TRBD2	12	TRBV29-1	TRBJ2-3	TGCAGCGTTGATGCGGGAGGGGATACGCAGTATTTT	CSVDAGGDTQYF
.	17	TRBV14	TRBJ2-3	TGTGCCAGCAGCCAAGTAGCTGGGACTGCCAGCACAGATACGCAGTATTTT	CASSQVAGTASTDTQYF
TRBD1	15	TRBV9	TRBJ2-7	TGTGCCAGCAGCGCGTTGGACAGGGGGCTAGGGGAGCAGTACTTC	CASSALDRGLGEQYF
.	16	TRBV15	TRBJ1-5	TGTGCCACCAGCAGAGAAACAGGGACCAGCAATCAGCCCCAGCATTTT	CATSRETGTSNQPQHF
.	15	TRBV6-1	TRBJ1-1	TGTGCCAGCAGTGAACGGGGCGGGACGACCACTGAAGCTTTCTTT	CASSERGGTTTEAFF
TRBD2	14	TRBV5-1	TRBJ2-1	TGCGCCAGCAGCTCGGGACTAGCGTTCAATGAGCAGCTCTTC	CASSSGLAFNEQLF
.	14	TRBV10-3	TRBJ1-1	TGTGCCATCGAAGACCAGGGGCGAGGCACTGAAGCTTTCTTT	CAIEDQGRGTEAFF
TRBD1	15	TRBV28	TRBJ2-2	TGTGCCAGCGAATCTGGGACAGGGTTGGTCGGGGAGCTGTTTTTT	CASESGTGLVGELFF
TRBD1	16	TRBV27	TRBJ1-5	TGTGCCAGCAGTTTATCGGGACAGGCTCGAGGTCAGCCCCAGCATTTT	CASSLSGQARGQPQHF
TRBD1	16	TRBV7-9	TRBJ1-1	TGTGCCAGCAGCGACCCGGGACAGGCAAAGAACACTGAAGCTTTCTTT	CASSDPGQAKNTEAFF
.	15	TRBV10-2	TRBJ2-1	TGCGCCAGCAGTGACCCTGACAGGCCCGACAATGAGCAGTTCTTC	CASSDPDRPDNEQFF
.	14	TRBV28	TRBJ2-7	TGTGCCAGCAGTCTAACGGAGGTCTCCTACGAGCAGTACTTC	CASSLTEVSYEQYF
.	14	TRBV5-1	TRBJ2-7	TGCGCCAGCAGCTTGACCCAAACATCCTACGAGCAGTACTTC	CASSLTQTSYEQYF